The following is a TCR beta chain sequence with its context. The data stem from a study of blood T cell repertoires in COVID-19. In the study overall: In each case, the material was cDNA or gDNA derived from T cells, B-cell-depleted T cells, or PBMCs.

Under the authors' procedure: Reference gene primer amplification in the assay estimated nucleated cell counts. The data were produced by immunoSEQ multiplex PCR, yet TCRdb's version contains in-frame clones alone and is incomplete. For V, J and clone size, that table is used; D and trimming come from the DNA. The sample includes fewer than 200,000 clones, just under 85% seen only once; the top ten take 22%. Germline values: CDR1 LGHNA, CDR2 YSLEER. The germline V and J ends were trimmed by 3 bases and 6 bases, with 10 bases remaining between them. The CDR3 runs 13 residues. J is TRBJ2-3 and V is TRBV4-3, with D hard to call. This TCR was sampled from a woman older than 75 with acute or convalescent COVID-19. Sequencing used peripheral blood. This chain's CDR3 is CASSQSNEDTQYF. For the CDR3, the DNA is TGCGCCAGCAGCCAGAGTAATGAGGATACGCAGTATTTT.